The 22 T cell receptor beta chains below all came from one sample that was sequenced in a study of technical replicates of blood from several donors. Some clones are missing from TCRdb's copy, which holds only in-frame ones; the method was immunoSEQ multiplex PCR. The sample lists about 66,000 clones; around nine tenths were seen once. The sample consisted of PBMCs. Receptors originate from a human donor in good health. Some clones in this sample may be carry-over from other donors' samples.

This sequence joins TRBV6-5 and TRBJ2-3; D gene unclear. Germline values: CDR1 MNHEY, CDR2 SVGAGI. CDR3 length: 13 amino acids. V was shortened by 2 bases and J by 5 bases, with 8 bases between the two germline ends. This chain's CDR3 is CASSYTFQDTQYF. CDR3 nucleotides: TGTGCCAGCAGTTACACATTCCAAGATACGCAGTATTTT.

The V gene is TRBV14, the J gene TRBJ1-1, with D uncertain. Trimming removed 0 bases from V and 1 base from J, with 3 bases in between. CDR1 is SGHDN, CDR2 FVKESK, per germline. This CDR3 is 13 amino acids long. CDR3 in amino acids: CASSQEQNTEAFF. DNA of the CDR3: TGTGCCAGCAGCCAAGAACAGAACACTGAAGCTTTCTTT.

Only one count was recorded for this clone. V is TRBV9 and J is TRBJ2-1, with 8 bases identical to TRBD1. V gave up 3 bases and J gave up 4 bases; unmatched junction bases: 6. The CDR3 is 15 residues long. Germline CDR1 SGDLS, CDR2 YYNGEE. The CDR3 DNA reads TGTGCCAGCAGCGCCGGGACAGGTACATACAATGAGCAGTTCTTC. This translates into CASSAGTGTYNEQFF. The full variable domain, in which reference TRBV9 and TRBJ2-1 provide the parts outside the CDR3, is DSGVTQTPKHLITATGQRVTLRCSPRSGDLSVYWYQQSLDQGLQFLIQYYNGEERAKGNILERFSAQQFPDLHSELNLSSLELGDSALYFCASSAGTGTYNEQFFGPGTRLTVL.

This chain links TRBV7-9 with TRBJ1-4; tentative D call: TRBD1 (6 bases). V was clipped by 0 bases and J by 0 bases, with 8 bases between them. Germline values: CDR1 SEHNR, CDR2 FQNEAQ (reference sequence). CDR3 size: 16 residues. The CDR3 DNA sequence: TGTGCCAGCAGCTTAGCCGCAGGGGCAACTAATGAAAAACTGTTTTTT. Its protein is CASSLAAGATNEKLFF.

V is TRBV6-5 and J is TRBJ2-7, with TRBD2 identical over 8 bases. V shed 0 bases and J 6 bases; nucleotides not matched to a gene: 7. The CDR3 loop spans 15 amino acids. The germline CDR1 and CDR2 sequences are MNHEY and SVGAGI. CDR3 in amino acids: CASSYSYGLAVEQYF. The CDR3 nucleotides are TGTGCCAGCAGTTACTCCTACGGACTAGCAGTCGAGCAGTACTTC.

This rearrangement joins TRBV4-2 to TRBJ2-3; 8 nucleotides line up with TRBD2. The V gene end was trimmed by 6 bases and the J gene end by 0 bases; junction bases not matched to a gene: 5. This CDR3 is built from 15 residues. Looked up from germline, CDR1 is LGHNA and CDR2 is YNFKEQ. The CDR3 DNA reads TGTGCCAGCAGGCATAGCGGGGCGAGCACAGATACGCAGTATTTT. It is translated as CASRHSGASTDTQYF.

The rearrangement links TRBV13 to TRBJ2-1; 12 bases line up with TRBD2. Germline V lookup: CDR1 PRHDT, CDR2 FYEKMQ (reference sequence). J gave up 8 bases and V 3 bases, and 17 bases lay outside the gene matches. The CDR3 loop spans 19 amino acids. This chain's CDR3 is CASSFQLRASGRDGDEQFF. The CDR3 DNA follows: TGTGCCAGCAGCTTTCAACTTCGGGCTAGCGGGAGGGATGGCGATGAGCAGTTCTTC.

V gene TRBV28 combines with J gene TRBJ2-5; D ambiguous. The V end was cut by 1 base, the J end by 1 base, with 7 bases between. CDR1 MDHEN and CDR2 SYDVKM come from the germline V gene. CDR3 length: 14 residues. The CDR3 DNA is TGTGCCAGCAGTTTATCTCAGATCCAAGAGACCCAGTACTTC. Its protein product is CASSLSQIQETQYF.

This clone was seen only once. The rearrangement links TRBV7-2 to TRBJ2-5; TRBD2 aligns across 9 bases. The germline CDR1 and CDR2 sequences are SGHTA and FQGNSA. The V segment lost 1 base and the J segment 5 bases; nucleotides outside the gene matches: 5. This CDR3 has 15 residues. CDR3 DNA: TGTGCCAGCAGCTTAGGCTCTAGCGGGGTGGAGACCCAGTACTTC. It yields the protein CASSLGSSGVETQYF.

The chain employs TRBV6-5 and TRBJ2-2; possibly TRBD1 for D (6 bases). Trimming stripped 2 bases from V and 7 bases from J, with 8 bases between. There are 13 residues in the CDR3. Germline V gene lookup returns CDR1 MNHEY and CDR2 SVGAGI. Here the CDR3 DNA reads TGTGCCAGCAGTTACGCAGGGGACGGGGAGCTGTTTTTT. Translating it yields CASSYAGDGELFF.

Written as DNA, the CDR3 is TGTGCCAGCAGCCCCCTAAGGGGAAATAACTATGGCTACACCTTC. Protein: CASSPLRGNNYGYTF. The rearrangement joins TRBV5-8 to TRBJ1-2; D may be TRBD1 (5 bases). The CDR3 consists of 15 residues. Trimming took 4 bases from V and 1 from J, leaving 14 bases between them. Germline CDR1 SGHTS, CDR2 YDEGEE.

The rearrangement links TRBV12-5 to TRBJ1-3, with 7 positions matching TRBD1. The CDR3 runs to 15 residues. Germline CDR1 LGHNT, CDR2 FRNRAP. The V and J ends lost 4 bases and 4 bases, in that order; junction bases with no gene match: 7. In DNA form, the CDR3 reads TGTGCTAGTGGTTCTAAGGGGGCGCAGGGAAACACCATATATTTT. This gives the protein CASGSKGAQGNTIYF.

This sequence joins TRBV18 and TRBJ1-2; possibly TRBD1 for D (6 bases). Germline V gene sequence: CDR1 KGHSH, CDR2 LQKENI. The CDR3 is 14 amino acids. V dropped 0 bases and J dropped 8 bases, with 13 bases sitting between them. CDR3 in DNA: TGTGCCAGCTCACCACCAGCGCAGGGGAACGGCTACACCTTC. It encodes CASSPPAQGNGYTF.

The chain joins TRBV7-9 to TRBJ2-2; a possible D gene is TRBD2 (5 bases). The germline gives CDR1 SEHNR, CDR2 FQNEAQ (reference sequence). The CDR3 covers 13 residues. The V and J ends lost 3 bases and 6 bases respectively, with 8 bases between them. The chain's CDR3 is CASSLRVAGELFF. CDR3 coding DNA: TGTGCCAGCAGCTTGAGGGTGGCCGGGGAGCTGTTTTTT.

The chain's CDR3 is CATSRPPVSGAYNEQFF. The CDR3 nucleotides read TGTGCCACCAGCAGACCTCCGGTTAGCGGGGCCTACAATGAGCAGTTCTTC. The chain joins TRBV15 to TRBJ2-1; 8 nucleotides agree with TRBD2. Germline loops: CDR1 LNHNV, CDR2 YYDKDF (reference sequence). With V trimmed by 2 bases and J by 2 bases, 8 bases remained unmatched. The CDR3 sequence is 17 residues long. The variable domain in full, with the rest retrieved from reference TRBV15 and TRBJ2-1, is DAMVIQNPRYQVTQFGKPVTLSCSQTLNHNVMYWYQQKSSQAPKLLFHYYDKDFNNEADTPDNFQSRRPNTSFCFLDIRSPGLGDTAMYLCATSRPPVSGAYNEQFFGPGTRLTVL.

V gene TRBV5-1 combines with J gene TRBJ2-2, with 7 positions matching TRBD1. Germline CDR1 reads SGHRS; CDR2 reads YFSETQ. This CDR3 has 15 residues. The V and J ends lost 4 bases and 6 bases, in that order; junction bases with no gene match: 9. This CDR3 is CASSTRQGSAGELFF. The DNA of the CDR3 is TGCGCCAGCAGCACCAGACAGGGTTCAGCCGGGGAGCTGTTTTTT.

The V gene is TRBV11-2, the J gene TRBJ1-2, with D possibly matching TRBD1 (5 bases). CDR1 and CDR2 (germline): SGHAT, FQNNGV. The length of the CDR3 is 14 residues. With 5 bases removed from V and 4 bases from J, the gap between germline ends came to 14 bases. CDR3 sequence: CASSTGGQVYGYTF. CDR3 in DNA: TGTGCCAGCAGCACGGGGGGTCAGGTCTATGGCTACACCTTC. The variable domain in full, completed from reference TRBV11-2 and TRBJ1-2, reads EAGVAQSPRYKIIEKRQSVAFWCNPISGHATLYWYQQILGQGPKLLIQFQNNGVVDDSQLPKDRFSAERLKGVDSTLKIQPAKLEDSAVYLCASSTGGQVYGYTFGSGTRLTVV.

The rearrangement links TRBV7-2 to TRBJ1-6; possible D gene TRBD1, 6 bases. CDR3 length: 16 residues. The V end was cut by 5 bases, the J end by 6 bases, with 17 bases between. Per germline, CDR1 SGHTA and CDR2 FQGNSA. In DNA, the CDR3 is TGTGCCAGCAGCACCTCCCACAGGGTAGCTAATTCACCCCTCCACTTT. This gives the protein CASSTSHRVANSPLHF.

The chain links TRBV7-2 to TRBJ2-7, with 8 bases aligning to TRBD1. Germline CDR1 is SGHTA and CDR2 is FQGNSA. Trimming at V came to 5 bases and at J to 5 bases, leaving 2 bases not matched to a gene. This CDR3 spans 12 amino acids. Here the CDR3 reads CASSGQGDEQYF. The CDR3 DNA follows: TGTGCCAGCAGCGGACAGGGTGACGAGCAGTACTTC.

The J gene is TRBJ2-7, the V gene TRBV7-6; 10 positions match TRBD1. With 5 bases clipped from V and 3 bases from J, the junction kept 4 bases outside the gene matches. Germline CDR1 reads SGHVS; CDR2 reads FNYEAQ. The CDR3 consists of 14 residues. This CDR3 reads CASSTTGGGYEQYF. As DNA, the CDR3 is TGTGCCAGCAGCACGACAGGGGGCGGCTACGAGCAGTACTTC.

The chain recombines TRBV9 with TRBJ2-7; 7 positions match TRBD2. The V gene end was trimmed by 3 bases and the J gene end by 8 bases; junction bases not matched to a gene: 5. CDR3 size: 12 residues. From germline, CDR1 is SGDLS and CDR2 YYNGEE. The DNA for the CDR3 is TGTGCCAGCAGCGATGGGGGGGATAAGCAGTACTTC. The encoded protein is CASSDGGDKQYF.

The chain uses TRBV27 and TRBJ1-1; the match to TRBD1 covers 9 bases. Germline V CDR1 and CDR2: MNHEY, SMNVEV (reference sequence). This CDR3 contains 14 residues. The junction had 6 bases not matched to a gene; V was cut back by 10 bases and J by 0 bases. The CDR3 protein is CATLGTGLNTEAFF. CDR3 coding DNA: TGTGCCACCCTTGGGACAGGGCTGAACACTGAAGCTTTCTTT.